This T cell receptor (beta chain) comes out of a study of OX40 agonist ivuxolimab in advanced cancers. Produced via immunoSEQ multiplex PCR; TCRdb's table is partial and in-frame only. The repertoire holds roughly 63,000 clones, with about 89% as singletons. Study observations and caveats: More expanded clones were found, on average, in CD8+ than in CD4+ T cells.

On this clone itself: Its antigen is still unknown.

The CDR3 has 17 amino acids. Germline values: CDR1 WSHSY, CDR2 SAAADI. With 2 bases removed from V and 0 bases from J, the gap between germline ends came to 14 bases. This rearrangement joins TRBV10-2 to TRBJ1-3; D not resolved. Source: CD4+ or CD8+ T cells sorted from blood, taken in a trial of the OX40 agonist ivuxolimab. The sequence derives from an adult with an advanced solid tumor such as melanoma, head and neck, liver or kidney cancer. DNA of the CDR3: TGCGCCAGCAGTGAGAGGAGCTATAGGAGCTCTGGAAACACCATATATTTT. Translated: CASSERSYRSSGNTIYF.